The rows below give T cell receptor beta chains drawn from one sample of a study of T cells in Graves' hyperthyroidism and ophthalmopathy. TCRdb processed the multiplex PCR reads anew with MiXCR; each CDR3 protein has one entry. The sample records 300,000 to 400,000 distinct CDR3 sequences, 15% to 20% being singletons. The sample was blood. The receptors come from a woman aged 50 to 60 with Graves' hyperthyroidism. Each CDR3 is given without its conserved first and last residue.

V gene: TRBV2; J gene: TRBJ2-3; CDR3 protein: ASSQLADSTDTQY
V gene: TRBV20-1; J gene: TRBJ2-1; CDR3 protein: SARRGYNEQF
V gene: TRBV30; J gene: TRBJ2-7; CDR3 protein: AWTRQGADEQY
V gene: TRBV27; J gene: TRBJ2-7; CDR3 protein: ASSSASGYEQY
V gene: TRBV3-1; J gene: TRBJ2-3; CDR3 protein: ASSQGGGADTQY
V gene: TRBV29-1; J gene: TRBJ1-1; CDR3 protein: SDGDREGTEAF
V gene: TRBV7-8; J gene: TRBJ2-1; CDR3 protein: ASSKGTGGTEQF
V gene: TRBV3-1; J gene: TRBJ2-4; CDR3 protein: ASSQTGFSKNIQY
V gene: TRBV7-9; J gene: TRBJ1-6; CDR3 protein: ASSLAGNNSPLH
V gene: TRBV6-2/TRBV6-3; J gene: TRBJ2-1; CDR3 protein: ASSYYWREGLGEQF
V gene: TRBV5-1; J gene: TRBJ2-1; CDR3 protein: ASKLARGSNEQF
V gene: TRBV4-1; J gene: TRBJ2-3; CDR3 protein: ASSQGTFVGTDTQY
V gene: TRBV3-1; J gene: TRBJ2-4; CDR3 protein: ASSPPHTPDIQY
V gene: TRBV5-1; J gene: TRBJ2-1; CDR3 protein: ASSFSGDGSYNEQF
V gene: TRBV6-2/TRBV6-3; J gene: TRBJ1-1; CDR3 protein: ASSSGSRSNTEAF
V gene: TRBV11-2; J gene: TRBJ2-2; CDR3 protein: ASSPTGNTGELF
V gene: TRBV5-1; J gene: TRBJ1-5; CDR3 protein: ASSLSGNGNQPQH
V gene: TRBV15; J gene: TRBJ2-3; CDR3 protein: ATSRDPGGTDTQY
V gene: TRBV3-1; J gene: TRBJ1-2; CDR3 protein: ASSLTSLTNYGYT
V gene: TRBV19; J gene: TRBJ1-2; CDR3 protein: ASSIGQAYGYT
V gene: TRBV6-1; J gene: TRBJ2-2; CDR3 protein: ASSPRDRGSGELF
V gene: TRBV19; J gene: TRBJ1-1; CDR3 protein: ASSMIPGFSRSTEAF
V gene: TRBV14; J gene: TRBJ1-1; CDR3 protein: ASSQAGKGTEAF
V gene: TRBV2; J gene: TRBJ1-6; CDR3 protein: AAQESDNSPLH
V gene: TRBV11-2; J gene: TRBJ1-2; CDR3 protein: ASSLTNYGYT
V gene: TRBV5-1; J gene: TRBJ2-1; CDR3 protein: ASSRKGAGGSYNEQF
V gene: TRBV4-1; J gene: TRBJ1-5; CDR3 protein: ASSQNTQGQQPQH
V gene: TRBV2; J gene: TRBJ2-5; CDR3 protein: ASSRSPGETQY
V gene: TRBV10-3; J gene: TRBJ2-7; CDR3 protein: AISEAGGDEQY
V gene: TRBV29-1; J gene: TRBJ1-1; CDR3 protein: SARRGGTEAF
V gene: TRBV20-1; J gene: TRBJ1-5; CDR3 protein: SALGGVPGQGDRNQPQH
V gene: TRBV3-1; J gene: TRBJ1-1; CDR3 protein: ASSQERRPGTEAF
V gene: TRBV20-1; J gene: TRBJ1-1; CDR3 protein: SASDRGYTEAF
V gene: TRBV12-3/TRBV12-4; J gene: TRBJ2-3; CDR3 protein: ASSLDQRRAY